The clone carrying this TCR beta chain was seen a single time. The assay was immunoSEQ multiplex PCR, and TCRdb's table has in-frame clones only and misses some. The table lists about 730,000 clones, approximately 83% of them singletons, with under 0.012% in the top ten. The data originate from a study of shared T cell receptors in the human thymus. The CDR3 runs to 16 residues. The V segment lost 0 bases and the J segment 9 bases; nucleotides outside the gene matches: 10. CDR1 and CDR2 from the germline V gene are SGHNT and YYREEE (reference sequence). A further study also used this sample, focusing on human thymus T cells.

The receptor comes from a girl less than two years old with a congenital heart defect. Sequenced material: thymocytes. The V call is TRBV5-4, the J call TRBJ2-1, with 9 nucleotides matching TRBD2. CDR3 nucleotides: TGTGCCAGCAGCTTGGGACTAGCGGTTGACGGTGGTGAGCAGTTCTTC. Encoded protein: CASSLGLAVDGGEQFF.